Below are 9 T cell receptor beta chains sequenced from a single sample in a study of T cells in Graves' hyperthyroidism and ophthalmopathy. What was amplified from RNA transcripts were TCR beta CDR3 regions. Using the HTBI primer set, a first-round RT-PCR was run on the TCR CDR3. TCRdb used MiXCR to reprocess the multiplex PCR reads, holding one entry per CDR3 protein. This sample carries some 560,000 distinct CDR3 sequences, approximately 15% of them seen once, and the ten largest clones take roughly 14%. Sequencing input: blood. These TCRs come from a woman in her 40s with Graves' hyperthyroidism.

This clonotype was recorded many times. The chain joins TRBV10-2 to TRBJ2-7; 7 bases fit TRBD2. The junction had 3 bases not matched to a gene; V was cut back by 0 bases and J by 4 bases. In germline, CDR1 is WSHSY, CDR2 SAAADI. The CDR3 covers 14 residues. The CDR3 reads CASSESGGIYEQYF. The CDR3 nucleotides are TGCGCCAGCAGTGAGTCGGGAGGGATTTACGAGCAGTACTTC.

The sample holds many counts of this clonotype. This chain links TRBV15 with TRBJ1-1, with 8 bases lining up with TRBD1. The trim removed 0 bases at V and 11 bases at J, leaving 2 bases unmatched. The length of the CDR3 is 12 residues. The germline V gene encodes CDR1 LNHNV and CDR2 YYDKDF (reference sequence). The CDR3 DNA sequence: TGTGCCACCAGCAGAGATCAGGGGGCTGCTTTCTTT. Residues: CATSRDQGAAFF.

The chain is built from TRBV5-1 and TRBJ2-5; D perhaps matches TRBD2 (6 bases). V shed 1 base and J shed 4 bases, with 14 bases lying between them. The CDR3 is 15 residues long. Germline-derived CDR1 and CDR2 are SGHRS and YFSETQ. The CDR3 region is CASSLSYGEAETQYF. The CDR3 bases are TGCGCCAGCAGCTTGAGTTATGGGGAGGCAGAGACCCAGTACTTC.

This clonotype showed up many times. The chain combines TRBV29-1 with TRBJ1-1; D gene unclear. The V gene's germline CDR1 is SQVTM and CDR2 ANQGSEA. The CDR3 extends over 12 amino acids. V lost 7 bases and J lost 4, with 13 bases in between. Here the CDR3 reads CSASGGSTEAFF. The CDR3 DNA is TGCAGCGCCTCTGGTGGGAGCACTGAAGCTTTCTTT.

This rearrangement joins TRBV5-4 to TRBJ2-7; 8 nucleotides match TRBD2. The V and J ends lost 3 bases and 6 bases, in that order; junction bases with no gene match: 17. CDR3 size: 17 residues. Germline V gives CDR1 SGHNT, CDR2 YYREEE (reference sequence). CDR3 sequence: CASSSNPTSGLPSEQYF. CDR3 bases: TGTGCCAGCAGCTCCAACCCAACTAGCGGACTACCCTCCGAGCAGTACTTC. Looking up the rest from reference TRBV5-4 and TRBJ2-7 gives the full variable domain: ETGVTQSPTHLIKTRGQQVTLRCSSQSGHNTVSWYQQALGQGPQFIFQYYREEENGRGNFPPRFSGLQFPNYSSELNVNALELDDSALYLCASSSNPTSGLPSEQYFGPGTRLTVT.

This sequence joins TRBV19 and TRBJ2-5; the match to TRBD2 covers 7 bases. After removal of 4 bases from V and 5 bases from J, the junction contained 7 bases not matched to a gene. Looked up from germline, CDR1 is LNHDA and CDR2 is SQIVND (reference sequence). There are 14 residues in the CDR3. CDR3 nucleotide sequence: TGTGCCAGTAGTACAGGGACTAATATGGAGACCCAGTACTTC. Its translation: CASSTGTNMETQYF.

This clonotype was seen more than once but under ten times. The genes are TRBV6-4 and TRBJ1-4; TRBD1 aligns across 10 bases. This CDR3 is built from 14 residues. Germline CDR1 reads MRHNA; CDR2 reads SNTAGT. The junction had 7 bases not matched to a gene; V was cut back by 7 bases and J by 8 bases. The CDR3 region is CASTYRDRGEKLFF. The DNA for the CDR3 is TGTGCCAGCACTTACCGGGACAGGGGAGAAAAACTGTTTTTT.

This chain links TRBV4-1 with TRBJ1-5; the match to TRBD1 covers 9 bases. The CDR3 spans 18 residues. In germline, CDR1 is MGHRA, CDR2 YSYEKL. V shed 3 bases and J 0 bases; nucleotides not matched to a gene: 9. The CDR3 sequence is CASSQEPGQGNSNQPQHF. DNA of the CDR3: TGCGCCAGCAGCCAGGAACCGGGACAGGGAAATAGCAATCAGCCCCAGCATTTT.

To note about this clonotype: At one end, the junction sequence differs from germline, possibly due to a read error. The chain has TRBV12-5 and TRBJ1-2, with D tentatively TRBD1 (5 bases). Germline CDR1 is LGHNT and CDR2 is FRNRAP. The CDR3 spans 17 residues. The CDR3 region is CANGSPPGQGVHYGYTF. In DNA form, the CDR3 reads TGTGCTAATGGTTCCCCTCCCGGGCAGGGAGTCCACTATGGCTACACCTTC.